The clone carrying this T cell receptor beta chain was detected a few times. This specimen belongs to a study of CD8+CD57+ T cells in acquired aplastic anemia. Study-level background: The mean DNA yield obtained from sorted CD4+ and CD8+ cells came to 3.2 ug.

Template material for TCR beta VDJ and CDR3 profiling consisted of genomic DNA. Each CDR3 protein gets one entry after TCRdb re-called the reads with MiXCR. The sample consists of roughly 170,000 distinct CDR3 sequences, about half of them appearing once. For sequencing, patients were chosen who had shown expansion of CD8+CD57+ cells by flow cytometry. Germline loops: CDR1 SGHVS, CDR2 FNYEAQ. The CDR3 has 15 residues. V was pared by 2 bases and J by 4 bases, with 6 bases of the junction left unmatched. The clonotype originates from a human donor with aplastic anemia. Source material: sorted CD4+, CD8+, or CD8+CD57+ T cells (not recorded which) from PBMCs. V and J are TRBV7-6 and TRBJ2-5; 8 bases agree with TRBD2. The CDR3 loop reads CASSLRGGVIETQYF. CDR3 nucleotides: TGTGCCAGCAGCTTACGGGGGGGCGTGATAGAGACCCAGTACTTC.